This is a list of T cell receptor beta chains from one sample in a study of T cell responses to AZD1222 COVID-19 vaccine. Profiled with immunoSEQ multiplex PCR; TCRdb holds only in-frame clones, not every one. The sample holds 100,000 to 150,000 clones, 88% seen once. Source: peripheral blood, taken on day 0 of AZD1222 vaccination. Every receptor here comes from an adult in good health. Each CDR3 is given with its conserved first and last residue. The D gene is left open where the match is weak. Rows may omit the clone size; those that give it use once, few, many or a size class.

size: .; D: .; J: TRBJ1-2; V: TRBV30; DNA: TGTGCCTGGGCCCCCCAGACTTACTATGGCTACACCTTC; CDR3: CAWAPQTYYGYTF
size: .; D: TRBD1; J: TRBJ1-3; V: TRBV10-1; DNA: TGCGCCAGCAGGGGGCATAACCCCGACAGGGCTGGAAACACCATATATTTT; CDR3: CASRGHNPDRAGNTIYF
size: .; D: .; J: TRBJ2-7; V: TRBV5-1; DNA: TGCGCCAGCAGTCCCTCGGGACCCTTTTCCCAGTACTTC; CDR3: CASSPSGPFSQYF
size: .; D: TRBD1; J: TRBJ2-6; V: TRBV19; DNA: TGTGCCAGTACCACCGGACAGGGGGCTTATTCTGGGGCCAACGTCCTGACTTTC; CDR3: CASTTGQGAYSGANVLTF
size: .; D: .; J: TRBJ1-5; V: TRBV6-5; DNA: TGTGCCAGCAGTTACTCTCGCCGGAACAATCAGCCCCAGCATTTT; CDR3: CASSYSRRNNQPQHF
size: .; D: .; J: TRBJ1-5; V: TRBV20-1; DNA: TGCAGTGCTAGTCTAGGGAGTTATAGCAATCAGCCCCAGCATTTT; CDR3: CSASLGSYSNQPQHF
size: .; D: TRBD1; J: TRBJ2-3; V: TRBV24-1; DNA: TGTGCCACCAGTGATGCCGGGACAGATACAGATACGCAGTATTTT; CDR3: CATSDAGTDTDTQYF
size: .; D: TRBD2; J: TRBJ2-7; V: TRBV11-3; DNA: TGTGCCAGCAGCTTAGTAGGCGCCCTGGGGGGGGAGCAGTACTTC; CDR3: CASSLVGALGGEQYF
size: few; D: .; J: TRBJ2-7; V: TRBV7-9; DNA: TGTGCCAGCATCAGCCTAACCTCCTACGAGCAGTACTTC; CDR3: CASISLTSYEQYF
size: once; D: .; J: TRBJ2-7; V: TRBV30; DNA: TGTGCCTGGACGGCTAGCTCCTACGAGCAGTACTTC; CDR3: CAWTASSYEQYF
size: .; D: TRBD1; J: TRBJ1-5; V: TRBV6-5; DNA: TGTGCCAGCGCCAACGACAGGGGGGCAGGGCAGCCCCAGCATTTT; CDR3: CASANDRGAGQPQHF
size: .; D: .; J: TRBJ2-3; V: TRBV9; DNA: TGTGCCAGCAGCGTCGGCTCCGCCGTGAGCACAGATACGCAGTATTTT; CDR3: CASSVGSAVSTDTQYF
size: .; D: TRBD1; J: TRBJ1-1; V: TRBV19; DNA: TGTGCCAGTACCCGGACAGGTCGGACTGAAGCTTTCTTT; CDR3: CASTRTGRTEAFF
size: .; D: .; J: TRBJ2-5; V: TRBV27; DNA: TGTGCCAGCAGCCAAGGGGGACGTTCTGAAGAGACCCAGTACTTC; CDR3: CASSQGGRSEETQYF
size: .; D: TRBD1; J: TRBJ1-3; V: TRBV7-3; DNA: TGTGCCAGCAGCGCCCCCGGGACAGGGCTTGGAAACACCATATATTTT; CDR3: CASSAPGTGLGNTIYF
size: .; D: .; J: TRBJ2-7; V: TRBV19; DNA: TGTGCCAGTAGTAACGGCGACTACGAGCAGTACTTC; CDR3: CASSNGDYEQYF
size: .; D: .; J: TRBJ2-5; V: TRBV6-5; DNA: TGTGCCAGTTGCCCTCAACTGGGGCTCCAAGAGACCCAGTACTTC; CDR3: CASCPQLGLQETQYF
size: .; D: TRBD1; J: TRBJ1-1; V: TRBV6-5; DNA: TGTGCCAGCAGTTACGACAGGGCTTATTCTGAAGCTTTCTTT; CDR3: CASSYDRAYSEAFF
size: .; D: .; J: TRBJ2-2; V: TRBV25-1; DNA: TGTGCCAGCTCGACTAGGAACACCGGGGAGCTGTTTTTT; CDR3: CASSTRNTGELFF
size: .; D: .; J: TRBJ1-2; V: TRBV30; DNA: TGTGCCTGGGGCCCCGGGTCGAGGAATGGCTACACCTTC; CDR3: CAWGPGSRNGYTF
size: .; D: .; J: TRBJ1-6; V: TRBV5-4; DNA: TGTGCCAGCAGCCCCCAGGGATTTTTTAATTCACCCCTCCACTTT; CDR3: CASSPQGFFNSPLHF
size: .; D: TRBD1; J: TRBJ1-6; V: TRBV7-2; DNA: TGTGCCAGCAGCAAAGGGGGGACAGGCTATAATTCACCCCTCCACTTT; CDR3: CASSKGGTGYNSPLHF
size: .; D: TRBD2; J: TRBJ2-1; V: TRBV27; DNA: TGTGCCAGCAGTTCCGCGAGAGGGACTAGCGGGAAAGGCTCCTACAATGAGCAGTTCTTC; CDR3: CASSSARGTSGKGSYNEQFF
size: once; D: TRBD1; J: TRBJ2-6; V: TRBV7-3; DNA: TGTGCCAGCAGCTTAGGGTTAGGGGGCACTAACTCTGGGGCCAACGTCCTGACTTTC; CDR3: CASSLGLGGTNSGANVLTF
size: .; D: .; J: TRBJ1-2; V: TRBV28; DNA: TGTGCCAGCAGCCCCCCAGGGTTTGGTGGCTACACCTTC; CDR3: CASSPPGFGGYTF
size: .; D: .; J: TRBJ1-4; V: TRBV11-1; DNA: TGTGCCAGCAGCTTTCGGGGAGTGGCTAATGAAAAACTGTTTTTT; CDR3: CASSFRGVANEKLFF
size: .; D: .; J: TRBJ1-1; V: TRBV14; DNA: TGTGCCAGCAGCCCGAGGGGGTTGGGGAGTGTAGCTTTCTTT; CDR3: CASSPRGLGSVAFF
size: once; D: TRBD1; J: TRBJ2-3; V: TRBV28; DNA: TGTGCCAGCAGTCCTCGGGGACAGGGGAGGGATACGCAGTATTTT; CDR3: CASSPRGQGRDTQYF
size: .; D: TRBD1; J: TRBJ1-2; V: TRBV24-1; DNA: TGTGCCACCAGTGGTCCGGGACAGGACAATGCCTACACCTTC; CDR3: CATSGPGQDNAYTF
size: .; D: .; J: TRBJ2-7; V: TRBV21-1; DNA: TGTGCCAGCAGCAAATCGGCAAACAGCTCCTACGAGCAGTACTTC; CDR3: CASSKSANSSYEQYF
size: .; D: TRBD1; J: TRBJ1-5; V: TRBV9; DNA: TGTGCCAGCAGCGTAACAGGGGGCAATCAGCCCCAGCATTTT; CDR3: CASSVTGGNQPQHF
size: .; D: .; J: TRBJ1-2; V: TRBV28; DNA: TGTGCCAGCAGCCCTGAATACCTATATGGCTACACCTTC; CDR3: CASSPEYLYGYTF
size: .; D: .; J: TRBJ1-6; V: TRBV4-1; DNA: TGCGCCAGCAGCCAAGCGGGGGGGCCAAATTCACCCCTCCACTTT; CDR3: CASSQAGGPNSPLHF
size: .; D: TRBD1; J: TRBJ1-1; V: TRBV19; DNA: TGTGCCAGTAGCTTAACGGGGGGACAGGGGGCTCATCGGAACACTGAAGCTTTCTTT; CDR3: CASSLTGGQGAHRNTEAFF
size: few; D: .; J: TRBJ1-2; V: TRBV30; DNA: TGTGCCTGGAGTCCTCCGGCGGGGGGCCGGGGTGGCTACACCTTC; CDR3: CAWSPPAGGRGGYTF
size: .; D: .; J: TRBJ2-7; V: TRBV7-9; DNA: TGTGCCAGCAGCTTAGGACGGGATTGGCAGTACTTC; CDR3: CASSLGRDWQYF
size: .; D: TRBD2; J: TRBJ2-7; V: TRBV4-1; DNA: TGCGCCAGCAGCCAAGATCGGCTAGCGGGGGGCCGGGTTCTCTACGAGCAGTACTTC; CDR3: CASSQDRLAGGRVLYEQYF
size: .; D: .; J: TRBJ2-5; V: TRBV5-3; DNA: TGTGCCAGAAGCGGCGGTACGTCCGGGCCCCAAGAGACCCAGTACTTC; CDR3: CARSGGTSGPQETQYF
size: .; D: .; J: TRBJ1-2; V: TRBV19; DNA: TGTGCCAGTAGTATCGACAGGACTTATGGCTACACCTTC; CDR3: CASSIDRTYGYTF
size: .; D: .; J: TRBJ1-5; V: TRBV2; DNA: TGTGCCAGCAGTGCTGAAGGGACATACAATCAGCCCCAGCATTTT; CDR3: CASSAEGTYNQPQHF
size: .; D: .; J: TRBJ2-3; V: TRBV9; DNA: TGTGCCAGCAGCGGCGCAACGGGACCGATCACAGATACGCAGTATTTT; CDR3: CASSGATGPITDTQYF
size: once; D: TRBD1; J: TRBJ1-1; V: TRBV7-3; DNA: TGTGCCAGCAGCCCCACAGGGGGCGGCACTGAAGCTTTCTTT; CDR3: CASSPTGGGTEAFF
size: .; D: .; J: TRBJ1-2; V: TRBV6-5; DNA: TGTGCCATCATAGGGGGGTATGGCTACACCTTC; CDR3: CAIIGGYGYTF
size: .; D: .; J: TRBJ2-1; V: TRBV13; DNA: TGTGCCAGCAGCCGAGGACAGTCGTCCTACAATGAGCAGTTCTTC; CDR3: CASSRGQSSYNEQFF
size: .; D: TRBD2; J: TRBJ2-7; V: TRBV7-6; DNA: TGTGCCAGCAGTTCTAGCGGGAGTGGATCCTACGAGCAGTACTTC; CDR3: CASSSSGSGSYEQYF
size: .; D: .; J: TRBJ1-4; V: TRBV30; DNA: TGTGCCTGGAGTGTGGGACGGCCGAATGAAAAACTGTTTTTT; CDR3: CAWSVGRPNEKLFF
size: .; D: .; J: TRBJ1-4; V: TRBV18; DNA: TGTGCCAGCTCACCACTCGGGCGAACTGAAACTAATGAAAAACTGTTTTTT; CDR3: CASSPLGRTETNEKLFF
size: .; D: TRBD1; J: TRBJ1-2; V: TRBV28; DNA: TGTGCCAGCAGAGCGACGGGACAGGGGGTTGGTGGCTACACCTTC; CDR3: CASRATGQGVGGYTF
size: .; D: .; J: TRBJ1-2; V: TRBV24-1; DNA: TGTGCCACCAGTGACGGCCCCAGTTCTAACTATGGCTACACCTTC; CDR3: CATSDGPSSNYGYTF
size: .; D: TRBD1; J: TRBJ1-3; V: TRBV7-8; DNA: TGTGCCAGCAGGGAGACAGGGGAAAACGGAAACACCATATATTTT; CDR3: CASRETGENGNTIYF